The 25 T cell receptor beta chains below come from one sample, sequenced in a study of blood T cells in healthy people across ages. Sample-barcoded 5' priming and a J-beta primer mix drove a second PCR of about 6 to 12 cycles. One entry per CDR3 protein, called by TCRdb with MiXCR from the 5' RACE reads. This sample has more than 500,000 distinct CDR3 sequences, with approximately 25% found just once. Sequencing used blood. The receptors derive from a woman aged 70-85 years in good health.

This clonotype was counted a few times. The chain is built from TRBV25-1 and TRBJ1-2; no clear D gene. The CDR3 extends over 14 amino acids. Germline V gives CDR1 MGHDK, CDR2 SYGVNS. V was pared by 5 bases and J by 2 bases, with 12 bases between. The CDR3: CASSPLHQNYGYTF. The CDR3 DNA sequence: TGTGCCAGCAGTCCACTCCATCAGAACTATGGCTACACCTTC.

The rearrangement links TRBV6-5 to TRBJ2-3; 11 bases map to TRBD1. Per the germline V gene, CDR1 is MNHEY and CDR2 is SVGAGI. V lost 6 bases to trimming and J lost 3 bases; unmatched junction nucleotides: 2. The CDR3 totals 14 residues. The CDR3 region is CASRGTGGTDTQYF. As DNA, the CDR3 is TGTGCCAGCAGGGGGACAGGGGGTACAGATACGCAGTATTTT.

Note on this clonotype: Its ends do not fully match the called genes, so a read error is possible. The CDR3 DNA follows: TGTGCCGGCAGCTTGGGGCTAGCATTAAAGACCCAGTACTTC. Translated: CAGSLGLALKTQYF. The J gene is TRBJ2-5, the V gene TRBV7-2; either TRBD1 or TRBD2 may supply D (5 bases each). Germline V CDR1 and CDR2: SGHTA, FQGNSA. The CDR3 sequence is 14 residues long.

This clonotype has just a few counts. This rearrangement joins TRBV6-2 or TRBV6-3 to TRBJ2-7; no definite D call. CDR1 MNHEY and CDR2 SVGEGT come from the germline V gene. The CDR3 is 15 amino acids. With 4 bases removed from V and 0 bases from J, the gap between germline ends came to 13 bases. The CDR3 region is CASSSDRYRSYEQYF. CDR3 in DNA: TGTGCCAGCAGTTCGGACCGTTACCGCTCCTACGAGCAGTACTTC.

This clonotype has only a few counts. The chain employs TRBV9 and TRBJ1-2; unclear D gene. Germline-derived CDR1 and CDR2 are SGDLS and YYNGEE. This CDR3 contains 14 residues. V shed 4 bases and J shed 3 bases, with 13 bases lying between them. CDR3 amino acids: CASSPTSNDYGYTF. DNA of the CDR3: TGTGCCAGCAGCCCTACCTCTAACGACTATGGCTACACCTTC. Based on the CDR3 plus reference TRBV9 and TRBJ1-2, the full variable domain is DSGVTQTPKHLITATGQRVTLRCSPRSGDLSVYWYQQSLDQGLQFLIQYYNGEERAKGNILERFSAQQFPDLHSELNLSSLELGDSALYFCASSPTSNDYGYTFGSGTRLTVV.

This clonotype appeared a few times. The chain has TRBV18 and TRBJ2-4, with 9 bases lining up with TRBD1. This CDR3 has 17 residues. CDR1 KGHSH and CDR2 LQKENI come from the germline V gene. Losses at the gene ends were 1 base for V and 1 base for J; bases not matched to a gene: 5. The chain's CDR3 is CASSPLGQGLAKNIQYF. The CDR3 DNA reads TGTGCCAGCTCACCACTGGGACAGGGTCTGGCCAAAAACATTCAGTACTTC.

This clonotype appeared a few times. This rearrangement joins TRBV20-1 to TRBJ2-1; 15 nucleotides align to TRBD2. Germline-derived CDR1 and CDR2 are DFQATT and SNEGSKA (reference sequence). The CDR3 loop spans 17 amino acids. V shed 3 bases and J 5 bases; nucleotides not matched to a gene: 8. CDR3 region: CSASRPGLAGGNNEQFF. CDR3 DNA: TGCAGTGCTAGCCGCCCGGGACTAGCGGGGGGAAACAATGAGCAGTTCTTC.

This clonotype was observed a few times. This sequence joins TRBV20-1 and TRBJ2-1; 8 bases map to TRBD2. The CDR3 runs to 16 residues. The junction had 6 bases not matched to a gene; V was cut back by 1 base and J by 1 base. Germline V gives CDR1 DFQATT, CDR2 SNEGSKA (reference sequence). Here the CDR3 DNA reads TGCAGTGCTAGAGTTTTCAGCGGGGGTTCCTACAATGAGCAGTTCTTC. Amino acid sequence: CSARVFSGGSYNEQFF.

The chain uses TRBV6-6 and TRBJ1-1; D might be TRBD1 (5 bases). Trimming cost V 5 bases and J 5 bases, with 12 bases left between them. Per the germline V gene, CDR1 is MNHNY and CDR2 is SVGAGI (reference sequence). The CDR3 sequence is 13 residues long. The CDR3 here is CASSRQGMTEAFF. The DNA for the CDR3 is TGTGCCAGCAGTCGTCAGGGAATGACTGAAGCTTTCTTT.

This clonotype was recorded at least ten times. The chain carries TRBV6-6 and TRBJ2-5; D not resolved. The CDR3 is 13 amino acids. The germline gives CDR1 MNHNY, CDR2 SVGAGI (reference sequence). Trimming left V 2 bases short and J 1 base short, with 5 bases between. The DNA of the CDR3 is TGTGCCAGCAGTTACAAGGTCCAAGAGACCCAGTACTTC. Protein sequence: CASSYKVQETQYF.

This rearrangement joins TRBV20-1 to TRBJ2-2; 8 bases line up with TRBD1. The CDR3 loop spans 16 amino acids. Germline CDR1 and CDR2: DFQATT and SNEGSKA (reference sequence). The V segment lost 1 base and the J segment 1 base; nucleotides outside the gene matches: 5. CDR3 sequence: CSARVPGQVNTGELFF. Here the CDR3 DNA reads TGCAGTGCTAGAGTCCCGGGACAGGTGAACACCGGGGAGCTGTTTTTT.

The chain is built from TRBV29-1 and TRBJ1-5; D ambiguous. The CDR3 has 14 amino acids. V lost 3 bases to trimming and J lost 3 bases, with 12 bases between them. In germline, CDR1 is SQVTM, CDR2 ANQGSEA. CDR3 protein: CSVDSNRVNQPQHF. CDR3 DNA: TGCAGCGTTGATTCCAATCGGGTCAATCAGCCCCAGCATTTT.

CDR3 in DNA: TGTGCCAGCAGCCGGGACTTTTATGGCTACACCTTC. Translation gives CASSRDFYGYTF. J is TRBJ1-2 and V is TRBV7-9, with D perhaps matching TRBD1 (5 bases). Trimming cost V 5 bases and J 5 bases, with 9 bases left between them. Germline-derived CDR1 and CDR2 are SEHNR and FQNEAQ (reference sequence). The CDR3 is 12 residues long.

V gene TRBV6-5 combines with J gene TRBJ2-5; 13 bases are shared with TRBD2. There are 18 residues in the CDR3. Germline values: CDR1 MNHEY, CDR2 SVGAGI. The J segment lost 1 base and the V segment lost 0 bases, leaving 5 bases of the junction unmatched. CDR3: CASSYSRLAGGLQETQYF. Written as DNA, the CDR3 is TGTGCCAGCAGTTACTCCCGACTAGCGGGGGGACTCCAAGAGACCCAGTACTTC.

The chain recombines TRBV28 with TRBJ1-4, with D tentatively TRBD1 (6 bases). This CDR3 is built from 15 residues. Germline lookup yields CDR1 MDHEN and CDR2 SYDVKM. V lost 1 base to trimming and J lost 8 bases, with 14 bases between them. DNA of the CDR3: TGTGCCAGCAGTTTATCGTTCAGGGGAATAGAAAAACTGTTTTTT. Its translation: CASSLSFRGIEKLFF.

Only a few counts were recorded for this clonotype. The chain couples TRBV7-9 to TRBJ2-1; D perhaps matches TRBD1 (5 bases). The better agreement between TRBJ2-5 and the DNA end casts doubt on the J call. CDR1 is SEHNR, CDR2 FQNEAQ, per germline (reference sequence). This CDR3 is built from 13 residues. CDR3 loop: CASSWGLWGTQYF. CDR3 nucleotide sequence: TGTGCCAGCAGCTGGGGCCTCTGGGGGACCCAGTACTTC.

This clonotype was detected a few times. The V gene is TRBV15, the J gene TRBJ2-1; D possibly corresponds to TRBD2 (6 bases). This CDR3 has 15 amino acids. Deletions cut 8 bases from V and 2 bases from J, with 16 bases between. The germline V gene has CDR1 LNHNV and CDR2 YYDKDF (reference sequence). The CDR3 DNA sequence: TGTGCCACCGGGAACTACGGGGGACCCTACAATGAGCAGTTCTTC. This sequence encodes CATGNYGGPYNEQFF.

The gene calls are TRBV12-3 or TRBV12-4 and TRBJ1-6; 7 bases fit TRBD1. The CDR3 loop spans 14 amino acids. Trimming cost V 6 bases and J 7 bases; bases outside gene matches: 6. The DNA for the CDR3 is TGTGCCAGCAGGACAGGGCCCTCCAATTCACCCCTCCACTTT. Protein product: CASRTGPSNSPLHF.

The chain recombines TRBV15 with TRBJ2-5, with 7 bases that match TRBD1. Germline CDR1 reads LNHNV; CDR2 reads YYDKDF (reference sequence). The CDR3 length is 14 residues. V shed 4 bases and J 7 bases; nucleotides not matched to a gene: 9. CDR3 sequence reads: CATSTSDRTGTQYF. The CDR3 DNA follows: TGTGCCACCAGCACCTCGGACAGGACGGGGACCCAGTACTTC.

This clonotype was detected a few times. The junction differs from germline at one of its ends, possibly a read error. V gene TRBV7-7 combines with J gene TRBJ2-5, with 10 bases fitting TRBD2. The DNA end favors TRBJ2-1, so the J call may be wrong. Per the germline V gene, CDR1 is SSHAT and CDR2 is FNYEAQ (reference sequence). The CDR3 runs 14 residues. CDR3 in DNA: TGTGCTAGCAGCCCAGGGACTAGCGCCGGTGAGCAGTTCTTC. This codes for CASSPGTSAGEQFF.

This clonotype was detected many times. V gene TRBV5-1 combines with J gene TRBJ1-2, with a possible D match to TRBD1 (5 bases). V shed 3 bases and J shed 2 bases, with 8 bases lying between them. The CDR3 runs to 13 residues. CDR1 SGHRS and CDR2 YFSETQ come from the germline V gene. This CDR3 reads CASSYGGNYGYTF. Here the CDR3 DNA reads TGCGCCAGCAGCTACGGGGGGAACTATGGCTACACCTTC.

V usage is TRBV2 and J usage is TRBJ1-4; weak D call: TRBD1 (6 bases). V dropped 2 bases and J dropped 12 bases, with 19 bases sitting between them. The CDR3 runs 15 residues. CDR1 is SNHLY, CDR2 FYNNEI, per germline. CDR3 nucleotide sequence: TGTGCCAGCAGTGAATCAGGACAGCAGCATAGAGAACTGTTTTTT. Translation gives CASSESGQQHRELFF.

The V call is TRBV20-1, the J call TRBJ2-3; no firm D call. Germline loops: CDR1 DFQATT, CDR2 SNEGSKA (reference sequence). CDR3 length: 15 residues. V was shortened by 6 bases and J by 6 bases, with 22 bases between the two germline ends. The CDR3 DNA sequence: TGCAGTGCCAGTTCGTCGACTGGACCCCCGGATACGCAGTATTTT. It translates to CSASSSTGPPDTQYF.

J is TRBJ2-5 and V is TRBV12-3 or TRBV12-4, with 11 bases identical to TRBD1. The CDR3 sequence is 16 residues long. V lost 5 bases to trimming and J lost 5 bases; unmatched junction nucleotides: 10. Here the CDR3 DNA reads TGTGCCAGCAGTACCCACGGACAGGGGGCATGGGAGACCCAGTACTTC. This sequence encodes CASSTHGQGAWETQYF.

This rearrangement joins TRBV3-1 to TRBJ2-5; D ambiguous. The germline V gene encodes CDR1 LGHDT and CDR2 YNNKEL (reference sequence). V gave up 0 bases and J gave up 4 bases, with 12 bases separating them. The CDR3 runs to 15 residues. This CDR3 reads CASSQDTAEVETQYF. The CDR3 bases are TGTGCCAGCAGCCAAGATACGGCAGAAGTAGAGACCCAGTACTTC.